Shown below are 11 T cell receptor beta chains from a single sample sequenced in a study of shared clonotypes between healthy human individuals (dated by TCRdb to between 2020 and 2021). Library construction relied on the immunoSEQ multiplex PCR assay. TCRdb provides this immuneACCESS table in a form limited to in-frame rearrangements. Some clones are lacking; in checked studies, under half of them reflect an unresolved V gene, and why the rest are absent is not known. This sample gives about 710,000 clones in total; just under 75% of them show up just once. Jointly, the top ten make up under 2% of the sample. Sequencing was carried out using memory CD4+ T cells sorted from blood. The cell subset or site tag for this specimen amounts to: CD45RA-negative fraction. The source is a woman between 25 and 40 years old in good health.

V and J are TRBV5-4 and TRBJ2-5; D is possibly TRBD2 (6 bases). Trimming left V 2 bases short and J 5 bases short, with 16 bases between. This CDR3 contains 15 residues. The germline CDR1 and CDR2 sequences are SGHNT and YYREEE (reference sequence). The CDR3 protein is CASSLSGGIKETQYF. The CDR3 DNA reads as TGTGCCAGCAGCTTATCGGGCGGGATTAAGGAGACCCAGTACTTC. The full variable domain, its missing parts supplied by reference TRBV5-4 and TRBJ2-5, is ETGVTQSPTHLIKTRGQQVTLRCSSQSGHNTVSWYQQALGQGPQFIFQYYREEENGRGNFPPRFSGLQFPNYSSELNVNALELDDSALYLCASSLSGGIKETQYFGPGTRLLVL.

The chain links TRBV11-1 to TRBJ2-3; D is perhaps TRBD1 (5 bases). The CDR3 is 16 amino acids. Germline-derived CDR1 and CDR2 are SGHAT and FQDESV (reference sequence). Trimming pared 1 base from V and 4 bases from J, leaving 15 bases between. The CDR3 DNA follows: TGTGCCAGCAGCTTAGGTGACAGAGCTCAACCAGATACGCAGTATTTT. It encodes CASSLGDRAQPDTQYF.

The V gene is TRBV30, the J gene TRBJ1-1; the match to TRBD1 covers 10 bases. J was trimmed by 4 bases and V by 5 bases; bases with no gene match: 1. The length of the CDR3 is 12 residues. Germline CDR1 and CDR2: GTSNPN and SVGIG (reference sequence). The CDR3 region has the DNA TGTGCCTGGGGGACAGGGGCCACTGAAGCTTTCTTT. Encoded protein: CAWGTGATEAFF.

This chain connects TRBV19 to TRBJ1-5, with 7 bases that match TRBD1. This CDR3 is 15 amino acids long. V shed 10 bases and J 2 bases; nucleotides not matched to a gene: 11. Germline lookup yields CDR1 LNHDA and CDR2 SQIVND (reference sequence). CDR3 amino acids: CATTVTGSGNQPQHF. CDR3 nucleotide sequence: TGTGCCACCACCGTGACAGGGTCTGGCAATCAGCCCCAGCATTTT.

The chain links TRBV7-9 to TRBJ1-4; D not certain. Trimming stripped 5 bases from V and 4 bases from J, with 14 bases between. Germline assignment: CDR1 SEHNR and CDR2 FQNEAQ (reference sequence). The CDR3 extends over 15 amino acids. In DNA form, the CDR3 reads TGTGCCAGCAGCCCCGGGGAAACATTTAATGAAAAACTGTTTTTT. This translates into CASSPGETFNEKLFF. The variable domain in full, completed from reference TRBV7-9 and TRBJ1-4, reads DTGVSQNPRHKITKRGQNVTFRCDPISEHNRLYWYRQTLGQGPEFLTYFQNEAQLEKSRLLSDRFSAERPKGSFSTLEIQRTEQGDSAMYLCASSPGETFNEKLFFGSGTQLSVL.

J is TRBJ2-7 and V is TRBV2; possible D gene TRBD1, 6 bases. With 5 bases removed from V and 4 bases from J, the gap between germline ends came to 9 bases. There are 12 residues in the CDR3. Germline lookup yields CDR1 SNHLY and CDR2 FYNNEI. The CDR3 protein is CASSSQGYEQYF. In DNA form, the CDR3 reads TGTGCCAGCAGTTCACAGGGTTACGAGCAGTACTTC.

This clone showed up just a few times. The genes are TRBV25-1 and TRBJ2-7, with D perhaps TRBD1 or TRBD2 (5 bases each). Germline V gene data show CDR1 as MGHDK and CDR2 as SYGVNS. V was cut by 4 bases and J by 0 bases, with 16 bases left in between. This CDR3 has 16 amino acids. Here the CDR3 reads CASSGFGTQSSYEQYF. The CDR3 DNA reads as TGTGCCAGCAGTGGGTTCGGGACGCAGAGCTCCTACGAGCAGTACTTC.

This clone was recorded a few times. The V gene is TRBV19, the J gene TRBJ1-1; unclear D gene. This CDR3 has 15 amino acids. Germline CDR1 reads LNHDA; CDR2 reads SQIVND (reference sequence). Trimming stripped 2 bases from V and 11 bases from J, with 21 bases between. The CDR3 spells CASSIIDGRSEGAFF. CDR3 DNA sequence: TGTGCCAGTAGTATAATAGACGGACGTTCCGAAGGGGCTTTCTTT.

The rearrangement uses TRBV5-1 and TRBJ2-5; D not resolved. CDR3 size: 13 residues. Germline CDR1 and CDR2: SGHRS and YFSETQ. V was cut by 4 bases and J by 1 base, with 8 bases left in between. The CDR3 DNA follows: TGCGCCAGCAGCCCCTACATCCAAGAGACCCAGTACTTC. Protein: CASSPYIQETQYF.

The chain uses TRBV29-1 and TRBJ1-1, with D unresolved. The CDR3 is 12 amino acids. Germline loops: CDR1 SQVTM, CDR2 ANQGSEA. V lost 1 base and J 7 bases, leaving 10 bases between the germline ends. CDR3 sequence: CSVEGGGIEAFF. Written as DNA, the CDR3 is TGCAGCGTTGAAGGCGGCGGGATTGAAGCTTTCTTT.

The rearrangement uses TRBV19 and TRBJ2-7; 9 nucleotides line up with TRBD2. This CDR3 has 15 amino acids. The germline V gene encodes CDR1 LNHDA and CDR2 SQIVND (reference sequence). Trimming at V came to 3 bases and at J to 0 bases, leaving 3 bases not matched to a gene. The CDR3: CASSMTSGSSYEQYF. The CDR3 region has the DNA TGTGCCAGTAGTATGACTAGCGGCTCCTCCTACGAGCAGTACTTC.